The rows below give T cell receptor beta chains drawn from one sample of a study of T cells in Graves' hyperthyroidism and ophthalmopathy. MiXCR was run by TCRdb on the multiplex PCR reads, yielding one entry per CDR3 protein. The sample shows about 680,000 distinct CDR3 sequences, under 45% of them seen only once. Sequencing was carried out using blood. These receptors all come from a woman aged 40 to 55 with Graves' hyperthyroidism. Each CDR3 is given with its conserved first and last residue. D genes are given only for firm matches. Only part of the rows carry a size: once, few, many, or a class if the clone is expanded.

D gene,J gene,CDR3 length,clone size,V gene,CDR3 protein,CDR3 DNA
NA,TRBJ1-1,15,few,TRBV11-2,CASSFSPRENTEAFF,TGTGCCAGCAGCTTCTCCCCTAGGGAGAACACTGAAGCTTTCTTT
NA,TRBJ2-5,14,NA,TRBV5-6,CASSINRVKETQYF,TGTGCCAGCAGCATTAACAGGGTGAAAGAGACCCAGTACTTC
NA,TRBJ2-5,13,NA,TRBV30,CAWSSGSQETQYF,TGTGCCTGGAGTAGCGGAAGCCAAGAGACCCAGTACTTC
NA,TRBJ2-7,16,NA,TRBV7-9,CASTSLGLGETYEQYF,TGTGCCAGCACCTCCCTCGGGCTGGGGGAGACCTACGAGCAGTACTTC
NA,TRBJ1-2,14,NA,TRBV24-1,CATSPRTFNYGYTF,TGTGCCACCAGTCCTCGAACATTTAACTATGGCTACACCTTC
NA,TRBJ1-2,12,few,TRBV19,CAWSGIGNGYTF,TGTGCCTGGAGTGGGATAGGGAATGGCTACACCTTC
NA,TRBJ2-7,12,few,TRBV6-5,CASTGGGHEQYF,TGTGCCAGCACTGGGGGGGGCCACGAGCAGTACTTC
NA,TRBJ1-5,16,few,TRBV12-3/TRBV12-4,CASSRASGRPNQPQHF,TGTGCCAGCAGTCGCGCCTCTGGGCGCCCCAATCAGCCCCAGCATTTT
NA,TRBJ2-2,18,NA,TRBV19,CASSMEGPGTGDTGELFF,TGTGCCAGTAGTATGGAGGGGCCCGGGACTGGGGACACCGGGGAGCTGTTTTTT
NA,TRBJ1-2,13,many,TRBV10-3,CAIKARVNYGYTF,TGTGCCATCAAGGCGCGGGTCAACTATGGCTACACCTTC
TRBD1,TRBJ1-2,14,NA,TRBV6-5,CASNLGQGDYGYTF,TGTGCCAGCAACCTGGGACAGGGGGACTATGGCTACACCTTC
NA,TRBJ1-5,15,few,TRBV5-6,CASTYGGGSNQPQHF,TGTGCCAGCACCTACGGCGGCGGTAGCAATCAGCCCCAGCATTTT
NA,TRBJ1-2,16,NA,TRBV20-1,CSARDLRQDTLYGYTF,TGCAGTGCTAGAGATCTTAGGCAGGACACCCTCTATGGCTACACCTTC
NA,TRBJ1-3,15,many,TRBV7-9,CASSFKGKTGNTIYF,TGTGCCAGCAGCTTTAAGGGGAAAACTGGAAACACCATATATTTT
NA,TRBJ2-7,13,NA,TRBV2,CASSQASGGEQYF,TGTGCCAGCAGCCAAGCATCTGGCGGCGAGCAGTACTTC
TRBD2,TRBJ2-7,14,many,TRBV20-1,CSASSGHLSYEQYF,TGCAGTGCGTCTAGCGGGCACCTTTCCTACGAGCAGTACTTC
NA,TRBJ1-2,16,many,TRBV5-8,CASSLVGTQTNYGYTF,TGTGCCAGCAGCTTGGTGGGGACGCAGACTAACTATGGCTACACCTTC
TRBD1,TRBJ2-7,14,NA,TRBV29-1,CSVRGQGETYEQYF,TGCAGCGTTCGGGGACAGGGGGAGACCTACGAGCAGTACTTC
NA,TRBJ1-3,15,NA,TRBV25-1,CASSNGRVEGNTIYF,TGTGCCAGCAGCAATGGACGTGTCGAGGGAAACACCATATATTTT
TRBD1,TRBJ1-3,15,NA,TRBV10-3,CAIKSGQGALNTIYF,TGTGCCATCAAGTCGGGACAGGGGGCTCTGAACACCATATATTTT
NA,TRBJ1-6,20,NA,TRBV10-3,CAISESGQLHGGAYNSPLHF,TGTGCCATCAGTGAGTCAGGACAGCTACATGGAGGGGCTTATAATTCACCCCTCCACTTT
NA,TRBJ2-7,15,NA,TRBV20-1,CSARDRAAFAYEQYF,TGCAGTGCTAGAGATCGGGCAGCCTTTGCCTACGAGCAGTACTTC
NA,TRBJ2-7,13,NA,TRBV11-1,CASSNRQDYEQYF,TGTGCCAGCAGCAATAGACAGGACTACGAGCAGTACTTC
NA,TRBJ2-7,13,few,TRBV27,CASRKQGSYEQYF,TGTGCCAGCAGGAAACAGGGCTCCTACGAGCAGTACTTC
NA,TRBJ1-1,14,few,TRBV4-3,CASSQVLLWAEAFF,TGCGCCAGCAGCCAAGTACTACTCTGGGCTGAAGCTTTCTTT
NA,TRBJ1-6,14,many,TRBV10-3,CAISRGGGESPLHF,TGTGCCATCAGTAGAGGTGGCGGGGAATCACCCCTCCACTTT
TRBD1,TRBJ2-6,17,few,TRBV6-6,CASSPGQGNTGANVLTF,TGTGCCAGCAGCCCGGGACAGGGAAACACTGGGGCCAACGTCCTGACTTTC
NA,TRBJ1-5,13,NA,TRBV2,CASSPTRGGTQHF,TGTGCCAGCAGTCCGACTCGGGGGGGGACCCAGCATTTT
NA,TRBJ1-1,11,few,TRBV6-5,CASRPDADAFF,TGTGCCAGCAGGCCGGACGCCGACGCTTTCTTT
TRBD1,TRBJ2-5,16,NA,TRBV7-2,CASSNRGTVVKKTQYF,TGTGCCAGCAGTAACAGGGGGACTGTTGTAAAGAAGACCCAGTACTTC
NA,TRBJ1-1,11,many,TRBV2,CASSVRVEAFF,TGTGCCAGCAGTGTCAGGGTAGAAGCTTTCTTT
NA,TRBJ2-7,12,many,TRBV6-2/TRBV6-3,CASSYVRYEQYF,TGTGCCAGCAGTTACGTCCGGTACGAGCAGTACTTC
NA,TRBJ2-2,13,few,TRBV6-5,CASTGPNTGELFF,TGTGCCAGCACGGGACCGAACACCGGGGAGCTGTTTTTT
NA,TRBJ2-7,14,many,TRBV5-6,CASTKTGSSYEQYF,TGTGCCAGCACGAAAACAGGGAGCTCCTACGAGCAGTACTTC
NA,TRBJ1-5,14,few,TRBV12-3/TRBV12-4,CASHRIGDNQPQHF,TGTGCCAGCCACAGGATCGGGGACAATCAGCCCCAGCATTTT
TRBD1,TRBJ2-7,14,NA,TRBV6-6,CASRARDRGGEQYF,TGTGCCAGCAGGGCCCGGGACAGGGGAGGCGAGCAGTACTTC
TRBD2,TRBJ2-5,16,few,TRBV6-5,CASSYPLAGSQETQYF,TGTGCCAGCAGTTATCCACTAGCGGGGAGTCAAGAGACCCAGTACTTC
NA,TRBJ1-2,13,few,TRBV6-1,CASSELSYYGYTF,TGTGCCAGCAGTGAACTCTCCTACTATGGCTACACCTTC
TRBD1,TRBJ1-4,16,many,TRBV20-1,CSARVSAGTGNEKLFF,TGCAGTGCTAGAGTTTCCGCTGGGACAGGGAATGAAAAACTGTTTTTT
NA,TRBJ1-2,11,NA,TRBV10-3,CASGINYGYTF,TGTGCCAGCGGGATAAACTATGGCTACACCTTC
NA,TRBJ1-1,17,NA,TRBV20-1,CSAADGLGGVMNTEAFF,TGCAGTGCTGCCGACGGGCTCGGGGGAGTTATGAACACTGAAGCTTTCTTT
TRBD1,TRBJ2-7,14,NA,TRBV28,CASSSGQGAKEQYF,TGTGCCAGCAGTTCGGGACAGGGGGCAAAAGAGCAGTACTTC
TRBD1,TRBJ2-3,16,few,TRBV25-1,CASSEFRDREEDTQYF,TGTGCCAGCAGTGAATTCAGGGACAGGGAGGAAGATACGCAGTATTTT
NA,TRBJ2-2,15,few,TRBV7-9,CASSQEERGTGELFF,TGTGCCAGCAGCCAAGAGGAAAGGGGAACCGGGGAGCTGTTTTTT
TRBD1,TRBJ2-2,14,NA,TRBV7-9,CASSLIQGTGELFF,TGTGCCAGCAGCTTAATACAGGGGACCGGGGAGCTGTTTTTT
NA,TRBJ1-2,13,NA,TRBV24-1,CATSDPDSYGYTF,TGTGCCACCAGTGATCCCGACAGCTATGGCTACACCTTC
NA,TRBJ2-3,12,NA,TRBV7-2,CASSLQRDTQYF,TGTGCCAGCAGCCTACAGCGGGATACGCAGTATTTT
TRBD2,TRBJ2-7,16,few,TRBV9,CASSATRLAATYEQYF,TGTGCCAGCAGCGCCACTCGGCTAGCGGCCACCTACGAGCAGTACTTC
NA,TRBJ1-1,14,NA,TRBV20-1,CSAREGGENTEAFF,TGCAGTGCTAGAGAAGGTGGGGAGAACACTGAAGCTTTCTTT